The 5 T cell receptor beta chains below were found in one sample sequenced in a study of cytomegalovirus exposure and HLA in healthy donors. PCR employed 60 Vbeta and 13 Jbeta primers. Using immunoSEQ multiplex PCR, the repertoire was profiled, and TCRdb retains in-frame clones only, with some absent. The sample has roughly 120,000 clones; around 80% are singletons. The sequenced sample consisted of PBMCs. The source is a man in his fifties or sixties in good health and CMV-seronegative.

Points on this clone: In the same sample, other DNA sequences code for this CDR3. The J gene is TRBJ2-1, the V gene TRBV5-1; D is undetermined. The CDR3 runs 13 residues. CDR1 is SGHRS and CDR2 is YFSETQ in the germline V gene. The V end was cut by 0 bases, the J end by 7 bases, with 8 bases between. The CDR3 spells CASSLDPGNEQFF. The CDR3 nucleotides read TGCGCCAGCAGCTTGGACCCCGGGAATGAGCAGTTCTTC.

The CDR3 is CASSVARIHNYGYTF. The DNA for the CDR3 is TGTGCCAGCAGCGTAGCCAGGATACACAACTATGGCTACACCTTC. The J gene is TRBJ1-2, the V gene TRBV9; no reliable D call. The germline V gene has CDR1 SGDLS and CDR2 YYNGEE. CDR3 length: 15 residues. The V gene lost 0 bases and the J gene lost 2 bases, with 11 bases spanning the gap. Full variable domain (remainder filled in from reference TRBV9 and TRBJ1-2): DSGVTQTPKHLITATGQRVTLRCSPRSGDLSVYWYQQSLDQGLQFLIQYYNGEERAKGNILERFSAQQFPDLHSELNLSSLELGDSALYFCASSVARIHNYGYTFGSGTRLTVV.

This sequence joins TRBV5-4 and TRBJ1-1; tentatively, D is TRBD1 (5 bases). V dropped 4 bases and J dropped 11 bases, with 24 bases sitting between them. CDR1 and CDR2 (germline): SGHNT, YYREEE (reference sequence). There are 15 residues in the CDR3. The CDR3 DNA reads as TGTGCCAGCAGCCGCCCTGAGGAGGGGATAACGAAGGCTTTCTTT. Protein sequence: CASSRPEEGITKAFF.

This chain connects TRBV5-4 to TRBJ2-3; a possible D gene is TRBD1 (6 bases). The ends were cut back, 0 bases at V and 6 bases at J, with 14 bases in the middle. The CDR3 covers 15 residues. The germline V gene has CDR1 SGHNT and CDR2 YYREEE (reference sequence). The CDR3 sequence is CASSLGEGVWDTQYF. The DNA of the CDR3 is TGTGCCAGCAGCTTGGGTGAGGGGGTATGGGATACGCAGTATTTT.

Only a few counts were recorded for this clone. This sequence joins TRBV14 and TRBJ2-4; TRBD2 matches at 12 bases. CDR1 and CDR2 from the germline V gene are SGHDN and FVKESK. V shed 4 bases, J shed 9 bases, and the junction held 7 bases outside the gene matches. The CDR3 runs 15 residues. The CDR3 DNA follows: TGTGCCAGCAGCCGCGGACTAGCGGGAAGGAGCATTCAGTACTTC. It translates to CASSRGLAGRSIQYF.